The clone carrying this TCR beta chain was found a few times. TCRdb reanalysed the reads using MiXCR and keeps one entry per CDR3 protein. This sample has some 150,000 distinct CDR3 sequences; about 6% occur once, and the top ten carry roughly 18%. There are 14 residues in the CDR3. Trimming pared 6 bases from V and 3 bases from J, leaving 14 bases between. Germline CDR1 and CDR2: MNHEY and SMNVEV (reference sequence). This sample was included in a study of T cell repertoires in cytomegalovirus infection. This sequence joins TRBV27 and TRBJ1-2; D call uncertain. The source of this sequence is a human donor in good health (CMV status not recorded). Some clones in this sample may be carry-over from other donors' samples. What was sequenced was PBMCs. This chain's CDR3 is CASSPEGRHYGYTF. CDR3 nucleotides: TGTGCCAGCAGCCCCGAGGGTAGGCACTATGGCTACACCTTC.